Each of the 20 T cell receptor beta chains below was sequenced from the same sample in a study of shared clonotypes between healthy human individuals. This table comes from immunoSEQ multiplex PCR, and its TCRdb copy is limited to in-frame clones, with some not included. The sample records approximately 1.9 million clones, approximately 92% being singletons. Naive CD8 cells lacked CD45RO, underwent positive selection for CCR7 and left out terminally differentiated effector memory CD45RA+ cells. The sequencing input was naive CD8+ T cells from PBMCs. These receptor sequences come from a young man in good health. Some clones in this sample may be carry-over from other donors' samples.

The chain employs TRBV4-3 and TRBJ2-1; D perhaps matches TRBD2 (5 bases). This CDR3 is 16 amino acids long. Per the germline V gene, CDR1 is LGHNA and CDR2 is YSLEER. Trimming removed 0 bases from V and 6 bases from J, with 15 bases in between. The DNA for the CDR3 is TGCGCCAGCAGCCAAGATGAGGACGGGCTAGCCAATGAGCAGTTCTTC. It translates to CASSQDEDGLANEQFF.

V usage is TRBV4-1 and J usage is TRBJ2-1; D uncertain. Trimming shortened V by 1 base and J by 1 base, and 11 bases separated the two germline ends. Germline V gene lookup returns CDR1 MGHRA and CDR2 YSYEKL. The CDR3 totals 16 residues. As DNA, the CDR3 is TGCGCCAGCAGCCAAGCGCCGGGTATTTCCTACAATGAGCAGTTCTTC. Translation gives CASSQAPGISYNEQFF.

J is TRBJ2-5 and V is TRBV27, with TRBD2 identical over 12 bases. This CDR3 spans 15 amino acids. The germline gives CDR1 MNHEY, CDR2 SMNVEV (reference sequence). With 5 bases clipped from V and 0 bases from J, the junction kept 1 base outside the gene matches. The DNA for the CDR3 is TGTGCCAGCAGTCCTAGCGGGGGGGACCAAGAGACCCAGTACTTC. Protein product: CASSPSGGDQETQYF.

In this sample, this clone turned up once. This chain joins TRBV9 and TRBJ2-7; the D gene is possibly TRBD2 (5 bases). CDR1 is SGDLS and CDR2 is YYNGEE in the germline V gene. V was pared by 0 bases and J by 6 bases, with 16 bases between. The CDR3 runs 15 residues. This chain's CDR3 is CASSVGGSSIGEQYF. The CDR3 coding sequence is TGTGCCAGCAGCGTAGGTGGGTCTAGCATCGGCGAGCAGTACTTC.

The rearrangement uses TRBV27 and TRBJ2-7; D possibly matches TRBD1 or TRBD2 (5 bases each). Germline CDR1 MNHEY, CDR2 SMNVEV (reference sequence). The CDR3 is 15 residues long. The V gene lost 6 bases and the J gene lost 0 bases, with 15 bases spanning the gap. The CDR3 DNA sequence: TGTGCCAGCAGATATGGGACGGGCAGCTCCTACGAGCAGTACTTC. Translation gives CASRYGTGSSYEQYF.

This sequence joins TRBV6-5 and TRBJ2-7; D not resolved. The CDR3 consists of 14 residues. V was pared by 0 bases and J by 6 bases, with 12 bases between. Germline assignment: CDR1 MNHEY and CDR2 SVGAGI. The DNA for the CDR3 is TGTGCCAGCAGTTACTCCTCAGACACCACCGAGCAGTACTTC. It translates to CASSYSSDTTEQYF.

The CDR3 DNA sequence: TGTGCCAGCAGCGGGGACAGCTCCGTCTACAATGAGCAGTTCTTC. This sequence encodes CASSGDSSVYNEQFF. V usage is TRBV7-9 and J usage is TRBJ2-1, with 7 bases that match TRBD1. This CDR3 is built from 15 residues. The trim removed 5 bases at V and 3 bases at J, leaving 7 bases unmatched. Germline CDR1 SEHNR, CDR2 FQNEAQ (reference sequence).

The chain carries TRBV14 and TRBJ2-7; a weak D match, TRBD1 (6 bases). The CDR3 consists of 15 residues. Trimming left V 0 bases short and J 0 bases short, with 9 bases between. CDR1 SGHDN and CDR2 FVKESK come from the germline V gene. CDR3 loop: CASSQDRGSSYEQYF. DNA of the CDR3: TGTGCCAGCAGCCAAGACAGGGGCAGCTCCTACGAGCAGTACTTC.

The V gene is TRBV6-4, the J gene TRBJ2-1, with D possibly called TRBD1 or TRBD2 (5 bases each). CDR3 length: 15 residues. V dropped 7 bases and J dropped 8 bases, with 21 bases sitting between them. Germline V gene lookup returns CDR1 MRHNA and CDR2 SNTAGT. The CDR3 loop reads CASKETGTMIHEQFF. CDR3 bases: TGTGCCAGCAAAGAGACCGGGACCATGATCCATGAGCAGTTCTTC.

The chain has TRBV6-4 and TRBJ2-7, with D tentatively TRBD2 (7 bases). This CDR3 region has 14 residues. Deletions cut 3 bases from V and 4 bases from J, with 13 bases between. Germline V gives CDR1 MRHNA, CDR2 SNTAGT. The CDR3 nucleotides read TGTGCCAGCAGTGAAGAGGGGGGGTCTTACGAGCAGTACTTC. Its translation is CASSEEGGSYEQYF.

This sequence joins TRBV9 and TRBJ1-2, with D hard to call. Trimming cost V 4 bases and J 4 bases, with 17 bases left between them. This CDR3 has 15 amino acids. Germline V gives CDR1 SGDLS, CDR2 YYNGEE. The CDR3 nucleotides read TGTGCCAGCAGCATCCCGGGGATGGGGAGCTATGGCTACACCTTC. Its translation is CASSIPGMGSYGYTF.

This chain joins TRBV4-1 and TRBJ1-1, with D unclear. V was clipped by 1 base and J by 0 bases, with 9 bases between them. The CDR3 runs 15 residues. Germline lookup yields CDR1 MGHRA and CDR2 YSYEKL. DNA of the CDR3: TGCGCCAGCAGCCAAGCGCAGACCTTGAACACTGAAGCTTTCTTT. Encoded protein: CASSQAQTLNTEAFF.

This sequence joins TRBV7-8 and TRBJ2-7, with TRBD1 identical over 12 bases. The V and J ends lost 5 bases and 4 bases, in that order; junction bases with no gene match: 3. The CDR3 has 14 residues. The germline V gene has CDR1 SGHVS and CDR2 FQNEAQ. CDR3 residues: CASSVGQGAYEQYF. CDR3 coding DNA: TGTGCCAGCAGCGTGGGACAGGGGGCTTACGAGCAGTACTTC.

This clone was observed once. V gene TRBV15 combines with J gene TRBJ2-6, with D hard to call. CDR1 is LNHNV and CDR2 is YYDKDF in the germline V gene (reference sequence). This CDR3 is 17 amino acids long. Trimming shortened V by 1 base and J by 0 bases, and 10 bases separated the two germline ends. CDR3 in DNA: TGTGCCACCAGCAGAGGTCGGACCCTCTCTGGGGCCAACGTCCTGACTTTC. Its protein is CATSRGRTLSGANVLTF.

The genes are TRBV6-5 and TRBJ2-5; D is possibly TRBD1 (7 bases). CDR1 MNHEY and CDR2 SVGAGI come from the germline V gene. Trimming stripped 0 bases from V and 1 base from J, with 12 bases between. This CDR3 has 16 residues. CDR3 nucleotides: TGTGCCAGCAGTTACTCGCCAGGGGGGCTCCAAGAGACCCAGTACTTC. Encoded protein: CASSYSPGGLQETQYF.

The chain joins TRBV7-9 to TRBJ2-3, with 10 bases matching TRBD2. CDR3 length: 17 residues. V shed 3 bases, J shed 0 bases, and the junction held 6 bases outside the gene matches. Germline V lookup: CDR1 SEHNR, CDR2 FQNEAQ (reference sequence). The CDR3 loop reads CASSFPSSGSSTDTQYF. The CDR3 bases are TGTGCCAGCAGCTTCCCCTCTAGCGGGAGTAGCACAGATACGCAGTATTTT.

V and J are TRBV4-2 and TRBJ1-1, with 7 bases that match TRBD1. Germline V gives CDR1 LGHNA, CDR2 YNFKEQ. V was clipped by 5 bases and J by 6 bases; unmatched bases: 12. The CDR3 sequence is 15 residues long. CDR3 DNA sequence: TGTGCCAGCAGCTTTCGGACAGGTCGATTCGCTGAAGCTTTCTTT. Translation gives CASSFRTGRFAEAFF.

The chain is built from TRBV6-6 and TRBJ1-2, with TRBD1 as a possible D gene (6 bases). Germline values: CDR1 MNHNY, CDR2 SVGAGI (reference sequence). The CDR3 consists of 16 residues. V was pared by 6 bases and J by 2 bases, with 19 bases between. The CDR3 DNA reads TGTGCCAGCAGCCCCGACAGGAAAGGAGTCAACTATGGCTACACCTTC. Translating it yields CASSPDRKGVNYGYTF.

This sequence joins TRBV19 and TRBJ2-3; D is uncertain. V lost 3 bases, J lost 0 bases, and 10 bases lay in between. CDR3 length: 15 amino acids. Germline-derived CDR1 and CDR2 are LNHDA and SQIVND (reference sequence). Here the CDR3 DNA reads TGTGCCAGTAGTATTTCGTCACGAAGCACAGATACGCAGTATTTT. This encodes CASSISSRSTDTQYF.

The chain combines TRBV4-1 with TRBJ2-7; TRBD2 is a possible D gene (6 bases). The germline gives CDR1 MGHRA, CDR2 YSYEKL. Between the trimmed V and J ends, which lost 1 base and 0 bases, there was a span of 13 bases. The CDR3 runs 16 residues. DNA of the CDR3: TGCGCCAGCAGCCAAGTAAGAGCGGGCCACTCCTACGAGCAGTACTTC. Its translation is CASSQVRAGHSYEQYF.